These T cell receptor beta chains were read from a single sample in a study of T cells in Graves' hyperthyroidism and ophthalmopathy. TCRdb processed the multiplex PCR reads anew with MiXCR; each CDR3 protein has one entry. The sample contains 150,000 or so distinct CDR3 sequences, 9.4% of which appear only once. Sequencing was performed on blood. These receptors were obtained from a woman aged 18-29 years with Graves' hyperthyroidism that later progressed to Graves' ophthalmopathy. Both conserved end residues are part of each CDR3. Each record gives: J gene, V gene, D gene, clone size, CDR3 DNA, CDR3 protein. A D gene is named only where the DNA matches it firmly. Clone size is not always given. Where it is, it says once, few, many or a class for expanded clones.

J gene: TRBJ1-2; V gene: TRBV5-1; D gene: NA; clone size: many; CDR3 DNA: TGCGCCAGCAGCTCGGACGGCCCAAACTATGGCTACACCTTC; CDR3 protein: CASSSDGPNYGYTF
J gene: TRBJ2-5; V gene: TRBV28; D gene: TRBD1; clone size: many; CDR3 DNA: TGTGCCAGCGTAAATCCGGGACAGGCGGGAGAGACCCAGTACTTC; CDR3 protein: CASVNPGQAGETQYF
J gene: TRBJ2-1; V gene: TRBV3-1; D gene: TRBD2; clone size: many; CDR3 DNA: TGTGCCAGCAGCCGACTAGCGGGGGACAATGAGCAGTTCTTC; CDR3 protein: CASSRLAGDNEQFF
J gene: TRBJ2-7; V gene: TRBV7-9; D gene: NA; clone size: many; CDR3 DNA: TGTGCCAGCAGCTTACCAGACGGAGGCTACGAGCAGTACTTC; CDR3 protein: CASSLPDGGYEQYF
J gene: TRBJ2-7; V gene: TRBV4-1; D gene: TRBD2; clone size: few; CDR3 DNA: TGCGCCAGCAGCCTCGCGGGAGGTACAACCTACGAGCAGTACTTC; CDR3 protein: CASSLAGGTTYEQYF
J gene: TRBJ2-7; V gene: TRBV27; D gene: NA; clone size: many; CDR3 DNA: TGTGCCAGCAGTTTATTTTTCGGGAGTAGGTACGAGCAGTACTTC; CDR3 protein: CASSLFFGSRYEQYF
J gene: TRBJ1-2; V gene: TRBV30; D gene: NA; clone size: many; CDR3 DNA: TGTGCCTGGACGACCAAGACACCGACGGGAATCTATGGCTACACCTTC; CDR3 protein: CAWTTKTPTGIYGYTF
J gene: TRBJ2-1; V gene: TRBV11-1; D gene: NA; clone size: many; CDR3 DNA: TGTGCCAGCAGCTTAACATCACAGGGTCATGAGCAGTTCTTC; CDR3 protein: CASSLTSQGHEQFF
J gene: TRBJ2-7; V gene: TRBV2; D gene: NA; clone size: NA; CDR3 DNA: TGTGCCACCAACCCGGGACGGGACTCCTACGAGCAGTACTTC; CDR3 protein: CATNPGRDSYEQYF
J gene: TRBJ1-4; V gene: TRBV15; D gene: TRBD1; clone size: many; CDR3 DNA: TGTGCCACCAGCGCCCATCCCGGGACAGGGGGTGAAAAACTGTTTTTT; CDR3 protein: CATSAHPGTGGEKLFF
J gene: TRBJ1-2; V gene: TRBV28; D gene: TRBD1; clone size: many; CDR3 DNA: TGTGCCAGCAGTTTATCCTCAGGGGGGGGCGGAAGTGGCTACACCTTC; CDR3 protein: CASSLSSGGGGSGYTF
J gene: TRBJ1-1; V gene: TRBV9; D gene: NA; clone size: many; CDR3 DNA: TGTGCCAGCAGCGTAGGCGGGGTGAACACTGAAGCTTTCTTT; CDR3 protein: CASSVGGVNTEAFF
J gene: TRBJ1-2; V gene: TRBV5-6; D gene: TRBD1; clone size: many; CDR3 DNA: TGTGCCAGCAGCTTGGGGACAGGTTTTAACTATGGCTACACCTTC; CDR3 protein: CASSLGTGFNYGYTF
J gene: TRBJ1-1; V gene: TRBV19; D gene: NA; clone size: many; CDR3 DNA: TGTGCCAGTACGACTAGGGGGAACACTGAAGCTTTCTTT; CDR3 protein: CASTTRGNTEAFF
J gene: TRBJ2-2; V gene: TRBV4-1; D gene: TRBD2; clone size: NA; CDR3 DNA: TGCGCCAGCAGCCAAGCAGCGGGGGGCCTCGGAACCGGGGAGCTGTTTTTT; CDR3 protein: CASSQAAGGLGTGELFF
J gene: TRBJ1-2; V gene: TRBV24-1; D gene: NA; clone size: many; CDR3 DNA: TGTGCCACCAGTCCGGATAACTATGGCTACACCTTC; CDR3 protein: CATSPDNYGYTF
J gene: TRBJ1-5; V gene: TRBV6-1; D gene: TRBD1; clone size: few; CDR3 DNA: TGTGCCGGGGACAGGGCTGGGTATAGCAATCAGCCCCAGCATTTT; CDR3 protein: CAGDRAGYSNQPQHF